The present T cell receptor (beta chain) was sequenced within a study of T-cell memory formation after mild COVID-19. This clonotype has a count of ten or more. In TCRdb, the 5' RACE reads were re-called with MiXCR into one record per CDR3 protein. The repertoire holds approximately 250,000 distinct CDR3 sequences, with roughly 17% as singletons. The TCR was taken from a man between 18 and 35 years old who had mild COVID-19 (a few samples of this study predate the infection). Cell type and time point are not known. The sequenced sample consisted of PBMCs or a T cell subset sorted from them (not recorded which).

The chain's CDR3 is CASSPDRARAYEQYF. The DNA of the CDR3 is TGTGCCAGCAGTCCGGACAGGGCGAGGGCCTACGAGCAGTACTTC. This chain connects TRBV27 to TRBJ2-7; 8 bases fit TRBD1. Germline CDR1 MNHEY, CDR2 SMNVEV (reference sequence). After removal of 5 bases from V and 2 bases from J, the junction contained 8 bases not matched to a gene. There are 15 residues in the CDR3.